The 6 T cell receptor beta chains below all came from one sample that was sequenced in a study of response to subunit inactivated influenza vaccine. Each CDR3 protein gets one entry after TCRdb re-called the RT-PCR reads with MiXCR. The table records 650,000 to 800,000 distinct CDR3 sequences, about 15% of them present only once. Sequencing used PBMCs from blood, obtained 14 days before vaccination. Source of these receptors: a man aged 45-65 years who received an inactivated influenza vaccine.

This clonotype was seen only a few times. The chain has TRBV20-1 and TRBJ1-2; perhaps TRBD1 as D (5 bases). Germline loops: CDR1 DFQATT, CDR2 SNEGSKA (reference sequence). This CDR3 is built from 13 residues. V dropped 1 base and J dropped 4 bases, with 10 bases sitting between them. CDR3 sequence reads: CSARGDGSYGYTF. The CDR3 coding sequence is TGCAGTGCTAGAGGGGACGGTAGCTATGGCTACACCTTC.

This chain uses TRBV12-3 or TRBV12-4 with TRBJ2-1, with TRBD1 matching 8 bases. Trimming took 6 bases from V and 3 from J; bases not matched to a gene: 10. The CDR3 runs to 16 residues. In DNA form, the CDR3 reads TGTGCCAGCAGCTGGGGACGGACAGGGATCTACAATGAGCAGTTCTTC. It is translated as CASSWGRTGIYNEQFF.

This clonotype appeared a few times. As DNA, the CDR3 is TGCGCCAGCAGTGACCCTAGACGGACTAGCGCCTGGAGAGGCTCCTACAATGAGCAGTTCTTC. This encodes CASSDPRRTSAWRGSYNEQFF. This chain uses TRBV10-2 with TRBJ2-1, with TRBD2 identical over 9 bases. The ends lost 3 bases at V and 0 bases at J; junction bases unmatched: 18. CDR1 and CDR2 from the germline V gene are WSHSY and SAAADI. The CDR3 loop spans 21 amino acids.

The chain recombines TRBV5-1 with TRBJ1-3; D unclear. CDR3 length: 15 amino acids. Germline lookup yields CDR1 SGHRS and CDR2 YFSETQ. V lost 1 base and J lost 3, with 11 bases in between. For the CDR3, the DNA is TGCGCCAGCAGCTTGAACGGAGATCTTGGAAACACCATATATTTT. This sequence encodes CASSLNGDLGNTIYF. The entire variable domain, with the rest obtained from reference TRBV5-1 and TRBJ1-3, is as follows: KAGVTQTPRYLIKTRGQQVTLSCSPISGHRSVSWYQQTPGQGLQFLFEYFSETQRNKGNFPGRFSGRQFSNSRSEMNVSTLELGDSALYLCASSLNGDLGNTIYFGEGSWLTVV.

This chain uses TRBV7-8 with TRBJ1-1; possibly TRBD1 for D (6 bases). The V end was cut by 2 bases, the J end by 3 bases, with 10 bases between. In germline, CDR1 is SGHVS, CDR2 FQNEAQ. This CDR3 has 14 residues. CDR3 loop: CASSLTRGHTEAFF. DNA of the CDR3: TGTGCCAGCAGCTTAACCAGGGGCCACACTGAAGCTTTCTTT.

This clonotype was recorded a few times. This chain uses TRBV21-1 with TRBJ2-7; TRBD1, the table's D call, lacks a check against the DNA. TRBV21-1 is deemed a pseudogene. The CDR3 consists of 15 residues. The CDR3 loop reads CASSKRRGLPYEQYF. CDR3 nucleotides: TGTGCCAGCAGCAAACGGAGGGGGCTACCCTACGAGCAGTACTTC.